What follows are 32 T cell receptor beta chains derived from one specimen sequenced in a study of cytomegalovirus exposure and HLA in healthy donors. The PCR made use of 60 Vbeta and 13 Jbeta primers. Only in-frame clones appear in the TCRdb table, and some are missing; sequencing was by immunoSEQ multiplex PCR. The repertoire includes approximately 150,000 clones, 76% of them detected once, and 2.5% to 3.5% sits in the top ten. Sequencing used PBMCs. These receptors all stem from a male donor in good health and CMV-seronegative.

The rearrangement joins TRBV5-1 to TRBJ2-6, with D perhaps TRBD2 (5 bases). The CDR3 has 13 amino acids. Germline V gene sequence: CDR1 SGHRS, CDR2 YFSETQ. Trimming took off 3 bases at V and 7 bases at J, with 8 bases between the two ends. The CDR3 bases are TGCGCCAGCAGCTCCGGAGGCGCCAACGTCCTGACTTTC. Its protein is CASSSGGANVLTF.

The chain carries TRBV11-2 and TRBJ2-7; D may be TRBD2 (5 bases). The germline V gene encodes CDR1 SGHAT and CDR2 FQNNGV. This CDR3 contains 14 residues. Trimming removed 2 bases at V and 2 bases at J, with 10 bases between. The CDR3 loop reads CASSLSGGAYEQYF. CDR3 in DNA: TGTGCCAGCAGCTTAAGTGGAGGTGCCTACGAGCAGTACTTC.

The V call is TRBV5-1, the J call TRBJ2-1, with 8 bases lining up with TRBD1. J gave up 8 bases and V 4 bases, and 14 bases lay outside the gene matches. CDR1 is SGHRS, CDR2 YFSETQ, per germline. The CDR3 extends over 16 amino acids. CDR3 residues: CASSPELQGARYEQFF. For the CDR3, the DNA is TGCGCCAGCAGCCCCGAGCTGCAGGGGGCGCGCTATGAGCAGTTCTTC.

The chain is built from TRBV7-9 and TRBJ2-5, with D possibly TRBD1 on 7 matching bases. With the DNA end fitting TRBJ2-7 better, the J assignment may be wrong. CDR1 is SEHNR and CDR2 is FQNEAQ in the germline V gene (reference sequence). The CDR3 runs to 13 residues. The CDR3 loop is CASSFQGGYEQYF. CDR3 nucleotide sequence: TGTGCCAGCAGCTTCCAGGGGGGCTACGAGCAGTACTTC.

The chain is built from TRBV28 and TRBJ1-2; D may be TRBD1 (6 bases). CDR3 length: 15 amino acids. Germline-derived CDR1 and CDR2 are MDHEN and SYDVKM. Between the trimmed V and J ends, which lost 6 bases and 5 bases, there was a span of 19 bases. This CDR3 is CASSPADRRWYGYTF. DNA of the CDR3: TGTGCCAGCAGCCCTGCGGACAGAAGGTGGTATGGCTACACCTTC.

CDR3 nucleotide sequence: TGTGCCAGCGGACCTCAGGGCACTGAAGCTTTCTTT. This sequence encodes CASGPQGTEAFF. The rearrangement links TRBV2 to TRBJ1-1, with a tentative D call TRBD1 (5 bases). This CDR3 is 12 amino acids long. The germline V gene encodes CDR1 SNHLY and CDR2 FYNNEI. V lost 8 bases, J lost 4 bases, and 11 bases lay in between.

This chain uses TRBV5-6 with TRBJ2-5; D gene ambiguous. V dropped 4 bases and J dropped 2 bases, with 6 bases sitting between them. This CDR3 is 12 amino acids long. Germline CDR1 and CDR2: SGHDT and YYEEEE. Written as DNA, the CDR3 is TGTGCCAGCAGCATCAGGCAAGAGACCCAGTACTTC. It translates to CASSIRQETQYF.

This chain uses TRBV10-3 with TRBJ2-7, with D unclear. Germline values: CDR1 ENHRY, CDR2 SYGVKD. Trimming took 6 bases from V and 0 from J, leaving 12 bases between them. This CDR3 contains 14 residues. The CDR3 DNA is TGTGCCATCAGGACCGACTGGAGCTCCTACGAGCAGTACTTC. Protein sequence: CAIRTDWSSYEQYF.

The rearrangement joins TRBV5-1 to TRBJ2-2; TRBD1 aligns across 9 bases. The CDR3 covers 16 residues. Germline CDR1 and CDR2: SGHRS and YFSETQ. Losses at the gene ends were 4 bases for V and 7 bases for J; bases not matched to a gene: 11. The CDR3 loop is CASSRDGTGRIGELFF. CDR3 DNA sequence: TGCGCCAGCAGCCGGGACGGGACAGGGCGTATCGGGGAGCTGTTTTTT.

V gene TRBV27 combines with J gene TRBJ1-5; a possible D gene is TRBD1 (5 bases). Trimming cost V 6 bases and J 2 bases, with 20 bases left between them. Germline loops: CDR1 MNHEY, CDR2 SMNVEV (reference sequence). The CDR3 has 17 residues. The CDR3: CASSVYSGAVGNQPQHF. For the CDR3, the DNA is TGTGCCAGCAGCGTTTATAGCGGGGCAGTAGGCAATCAGCCCCAGCATTTT.

This sequence joins TRBV28 and TRBJ2-5; D is unclear. The CDR3 consists of 12 residues. The V end was cut by 8 bases, the J end by 2 bases, with 9 bases between. CDR1 and CDR2 from the germline V gene are MDHEN and SYDVKM. This CDR3 is CASRSIQETQYF. The CDR3 bases are TGTGCCAGCCGGAGTATACAAGAGACCCAGTACTTC.

This chain joins TRBV7-9 and TRBJ2-7, with TRBD1 as a possible D gene (6 bases). V lost 5 bases, J lost 2 bases, and 19 bases lay in between. Germline V lookup: CDR1 SEHNR, CDR2 FQNEAQ (reference sequence). The CDR3 is 16 amino acids. Here the CDR3 DNA reads TGTGCCAGCAGCCCTCCTGTTAGACAGGCGACCTACGAGCAGTACTTC. This translates into CASSPPVRQATYEQYF.

The chain employs TRBV9 and TRBJ2-1; D ambiguous. This CDR3 contains 12 residues. Trimming shortened V by 6 bases and J by 3 bases, and 7 bases separated the two germline ends. Germline values: CDR1 SGDLS, CDR2 YYNGEE. CDR3 sequence: CASNPGYNEQFF. In nucleotides, the CDR3 is TGTGCCAGCAACCCCGGCTACAATGAGCAGTTCTTC.

This sequence joins TRBV7-3 and TRBJ1-6; D gene unclear. Trimming took off 2 bases at V and 3 bases at J, with 8 bases between the two ends. The CDR3 loop spans 15 amino acids. Germline V lookup: CDR1 SGHTA, CDR2 FQGTGA. CDR3 DNA sequence: TGTGCCAGCAGCTTACTTGGCAACTATAATTCACCCCTCCACTTT. This sequence encodes CASSLLGNYNSPLHF.

The chain employs TRBV11-2 and TRBJ1-5; 7 bases are shared with TRBD1. J lost 0 bases, V lost 5 bases, and 7 bases had no gene match. CDR3 length: 16 residues. Germline CDR1 and CDR2: SGHAT and FQNNGV. CDR3 sequence (DNA): TGTGCCAGCAGCCCGGGGACAGCCCTTAGCAATCAGCCCCAGCATTTT. It codes for CASSPGTALSNQPQHF.

The CDR3 region is CASSFFLSGNTIYF. As DNA, the CDR3 is TGTGCCAGCAGTTTCTTCCTCTCTGGAAACACCATATATTTT. The chain uses TRBV28 and TRBJ1-3, with unresolved D. This CDR3 contains 14 residues. Per germline, CDR1 MDHEN and CDR2 SYDVKM. V shed 3 bases and J shed 0 bases, with 6 bases lying between them.

The chain links TRBV29-1 to TRBJ2-1, with TRBD1 as a possible D gene (6 bases). CDR1 is SQVTM, CDR2 ANQGSEA, per germline. This CDR3 has 16 residues. V lost 1 base to trimming and J lost 0 bases, with 13 bases between them. The CDR3 nucleotides are TGCAGCGTTGAAGGTAGTCAGGGGCTCTCCTACAATGAGCAGTTCTTC. Encoded protein: CSVEGSQGLSYNEQFF.

This clone was detected only a few times. J is TRBJ1-2 and V is TRBV27; D is unresolved. This CDR3 is 15 amino acids long. V lost 2 bases, J lost 3 bases, and 13 bases lay in between. Germline V gives CDR1 MNHEY, CDR2 SMNVEV (reference sequence). The CDR3 is CASSLPPPGYYGYTF. The CDR3 DNA sequence: TGTGCCAGCAGTTTACCCCCCCCCGGGTACTATGGCTACACCTTC.

CDR3 loop: CASSLGIWGSGSTEQFF. The DNA for the CDR3 is TGTGCCAGCAGCTTAGGGATCTGGGGTAGCGGGAGCACTGAGCAGTTCTTC. The rearrangement joins TRBV7-8 to TRBJ2-1; 9 bases map to TRBD2. CDR1 SGHVS and CDR2 FQNEAQ come from the germline V gene. Losses at the gene ends were 1 base for V and 9 bases for J; bases not matched to a gene: 13. The CDR3 is made up of 17 amino acids.

The CDR3 DNA reads TGCGCCAGCAGTTCTAGAAGAGAGCAGTTCTTC. Translating it yields CASSSRREQFF. The chain employs TRBV10-1 and TRBJ2-1; D is unresolved. The CDR3 is made up of 11 amino acids. CDR1 is WNHNN and CDR2 is SYGVQD in the germline V gene (reference sequence). V was cut by 5 bases and J by 10 bases, with 9 bases left in between.

This chain uses TRBV4-1 with TRBJ2-1; unclear D gene. This CDR3 is 13 amino acids long. V was pared by 2 bases and J by 8 bases, with 10 bases between. CDR1 is MGHRA, CDR2 YSYEKL, per germline. CDR3 nucleotide sequence: TGCGCCAGCAGCCAAACATTCTTCTATGAGCAGTTCTTC. It specifies CASSQTFFYEQFF.

The J gene is TRBJ1-1, the V gene TRBV9; 7 bases line up with TRBD1. The CDR3 extends over 14 amino acids. V lost 3 bases, J lost 3 bases, and 5 bases stayed unmatched. The germline CDR1 and CDR2 sequences are SGDLS and YYNGEE. The CDR3: CASSAQGSDTEAFF. In DNA form, the CDR3 reads TGTGCCAGCAGCGCACAGGGGTCGGACACTGAAGCTTTCTTT.

This rearrangement joins TRBV18 to TRBJ2-6; tentatively, D is TRBD1 (6 bases). The V end lost 6 bases, the J end lost 2 bases, and 14 bases lay between the germline ends. There are 16 residues in the CDR3. Germline CDR1 reads KGHSH; CDR2 reads LQKENI. CDR3 amino acids: CASSPATGPGANVLTF. CDR3 sequence (DNA): TGTGCCAGCTCTCCAGCAACAGGGCCTGGGGCCAACGTCCTGACTTTC.

The chain combines TRBV5-5 with TRBJ2-7; 7 bases agree with TRBD1. CDR1 is SGHKS, CDR2 YYEKEE, per germline (reference sequence). The CDR3 contains 15 residues. Trimming removed 2 bases from V and 3 bases from J; junction bases left unmatched: 8. The DNA for the CDR3 is TGTGCCAGCAGCTTAACCCGGGACAGCAACTACGAGCAGTACTTC. Amino acids: CASSLTRDSNYEQYF.

The J gene is TRBJ2-3, the V gene TRBV11-3; 8 nucleotides agree with TRBD2. The junction had 10 bases not matched to a gene; V was cut back by 4 bases and J by 1 base. Germline-derived CDR1 and CDR2 are SGHNT and YENEEA. The CDR3 runs 17 residues. The CDR3 bases are TGTGCCAGCAGCTCAACGGGGGGGCGAGAGGGCACAGATACGCAGTATTTT. Translation: CASSSTGGREGTDTQYF.

This clone was counted a few times. CDR3 DNA sequence: TGTGCCAGCAGTTCCCCGGGGGACGGGGGAGGCGAGCAGTACTTC. Its translation: CASSSPGDGGGEQYF. This sequence joins TRBV28 and TRBJ2-7; tentative D call: TRBD2 (6 bases). Germline-derived CDR1 and CDR2 are MDHEN and SYDVKM. This CDR3 region has 15 residues. V lost 4 bases and J 6 bases, leaving 19 bases between the germline ends.

The J gene is TRBJ2-5, the V gene TRBV4-3; 8 bases line up with TRBD1. The CDR3 has 14 amino acids. Germline lookup yields CDR1 LGHNA and CDR2 YSLEER. J lost 4 bases, V lost 4 bases, and 5 bases had no gene match. Here the CDR3 DNA reads TGCGCCAGCAGCCTCCTACAGGGGGGAGAGACCCAGTACTTC. Amino acid sequence: CASSLLQGGETQYF.

The rearrangement joins TRBV7-9 to TRBJ2-3, with a tentative D call TRBD2 (6 bases). The length of the CDR3 is 17 residues. The ends were cut back, 1 base at V and 0 bases at J, with 14 bases in the middle. CDR1 is SEHNR and CDR2 is FQNEAQ in the germline V gene (reference sequence). The CDR3 coding sequence is TGTGCCAGCAGCTTAGGCACGGGGGTCCCTAGCACAGATACGCAGTATTTT. Residues: CASSLGTGVPSTDTQYF.

This chain links TRBV27 with TRBJ1-1; D is unclear. This CDR3 has 13 amino acids. Between the trimmed V and J ends, which lost 0 bases and 1 base, there was a span of 3 bases. The germline V gene encodes CDR1 MNHEY and CDR2 SMNVEV (reference sequence). For the CDR3, the DNA is TGTGCCAGCAGTTTATCTCGGAACACTGAAGCTTTCTTT. Protein sequence: CASSLSRNTEAFF.

This clone was seen a single time. The rearrangement uses TRBV5-1 and TRBJ1-2, with D possibly matching TRBD1 (5 bases). CDR1 and CDR2 from the germline V gene are SGHRS and YFSETQ. There are 14 residues in the CDR3. V lost 5 bases and J 2 bases, leaving 13 bases between the germline ends. The CDR3 DNA reads as TGCGCCAGCAGAGTAAGGCAGGGCAACTATGGCTACACCTTC. This gives the protein CASRVRQGNYGYTF. The full variable domain, completed using reference TRBV5-1 and TRBJ1-2, is KAGVTQTPRYLIKTRGQQVTLSCSPISGHRSVSWYQQTPGQGLQFLFEYFSETQRNKGNFPGRFSGRQFSNSRSEMNVSTLELGDSALYLCASRVRQGNYGYTFGSGTRLTVV.

The chain employs TRBV5-5 and TRBJ2-1; 7 bases agree with TRBD1. V was pared by 5 bases and J by 0 bases, with 14 bases of the junction left unmatched. This CDR3 region has 18 residues. In germline, CDR1 is SGHKS, CDR2 YYEKEE (reference sequence). Here the CDR3 DNA reads TGTGCCAGCAGGCCAGGATTCGGACAGGCCTACTCCTACAATGAGCAGTTCTTC. Residues: CASRPGFGQAYSYNEQFF.

The rearrangement uses TRBV25-1 and TRBJ1-3; D ambiguous. V gave up 6 bases and J gave up 0 bases, with 12 bases separating them. CDR1 is MGHDK and CDR2 is SYGVNS in the germline V gene. The CDR3 length is 15 residues. Here the CDR3 reads CASRGRGLSGNTIYF. In nucleotides, the CDR3 is TGTGCCAGCAGGGGGAGAGGGCTCTCTGGAAACACCATATATTTT.